These 9 T cell receptor beta chains originate from one sample sequenced in a study of CD8+ T cells in alopecia areata. RNA extraction and reverse transcription yielded cDNA as sequencing template. Profiling relied on immunoSEQ multiplex PCR, and the TCRdb table lists in-frame clones only, not all of them. Of 130,000 to 150,000 clones in the sample, 75% to 85% were seen once. Specified treatment: oral pan-JAK inhibitor, 5-10 mg twice daily. The sequences come from CD8+ T cells sorted from blood, collected at week 4, from a patient treated with tofacitinib. The receptor set was obtained from a human donor with alopecia areata.

CDR3 sequence (DNA): TGTGCCAGCAGCTTTGGAGACAGGGGGTACGAGCAGTACTTC. Translation: CASSFGDRGYEQYF. V gene TRBV7-2 combines with J gene TRBJ2-7, with 9 nucleotides matching TRBD1. Germline CDR1 SGHTA, CDR2 FQGNSA. J was trimmed by 4 bases and V by 3 bases; bases with no gene match: 4. The CDR3 runs to 14 residues.

The chain combines TRBV11-3 with TRBJ2-6, with D possibly TRBD2 on 5 matching bases. This CDR3 contains 15 residues. V was shortened by 5 bases and J by 0 bases, with 8 bases between the two germline ends. CDR1 is SGHNT and CDR2 is YENEEA in the germline V gene. CDR3 amino acids: CASSHRGSGANVLTF. In nucleotides, the CDR3 is TGTGCCAGCAGCCATCGGGGCTCTGGGGCCAACGTCCTGACTTTC.

This clone has a handful of counts. The genes are TRBV2 and TRBJ2-7, with TRBD1 matching 9 bases. The CDR3 covers 15 residues. Germline assignment: CDR1 SNHLY and CDR2 FYNNEI. V trimming: 4 bases; J trimming: 5 bases; junction bases outside the gene matches: 9. CDR3 region: CASSVHGTGYNEQYF. CDR3 sequence (DNA): TGTGCCAGCAGTGTACATGGGACAGGGTACAACGAGCAGTACTTC. The complete variable domain, with remaining parts taken from reference TRBV2 and TRBJ2-7, reads EPEVTQTPSHQVTQMGQEVILRCVPISNHLYFYWYRQILGQKVEFLVSFYNNEISEKSEIFDDQFSVERPDGSNFTLKIRSTKLEDSAMYFCASSVHGTGYNEQYFGPGTRLTVT.

The DNA of the CDR3 is TGTGCCAGCAGTTACTATGGGGTGGGGACTACTGAAGCTTTCTTT. Amino acids: CASSYYGVGTTEAFF. The chain employs TRBV6-5 and TRBJ1-1; TRBD1 is a possible D gene (5 bases). With 1 base removed from V and 5 bases from J, the gap between germline ends came to 14 bases. The CDR3 loop spans 15 amino acids. From germline, CDR1 is MNHEY and CDR2 SVGAGI.

This clone has only one observation. The gene calls are TRBV4-3 and TRBJ2-5, with D uncertain. This CDR3 is built from 15 residues. Trimming shortened V by 0 bases and J by 3 bases, and 11 bases separated the two germline ends. Germline assignment: CDR1 LGHNA and CDR2 YSLEER. Here the CDR3 reads CASSQEWVWEETQYF. CDR3 nucleotide sequence: TGCGCCAGCAGCCAAGAATGGGTGTGGGAAGAGACCCAGTACTTC.

The count of this clone is one. The chain employs TRBV25-1 and TRBJ2-2; 8 bases fit TRBD1. The germline CDR1 and CDR2 sequences are MGHDK and SYGVNS. CDR3 length: 15 residues. The junction had 9 bases not matched to a gene; V was cut back by 4 bases and J by 8 bases. The DNA of the CDR3 is TGTGCCAGCAGTGGAGGAACAGGGGGTATGGGGGAGCTGTTTTTT. It encodes CASSGGTGGMGELFF. The full variable domain, its missing parts supplied by reference TRBV25-1 and TRBJ2-2, is EADIYQTPRYLVIGTGKKITLECSQTMGHDKMYWYQQDPGMELHLIHYSYGVNSTEKGDLSSESTVSRIRTEHFPLTLESARPSHTSQYLCASSGGTGGMGELFFGEGSRLTVL.

V is TRBV29-1 and J is TRBJ1-2; D gene ambiguous. The length of the CDR3 is 12 residues. Germline V gene data show CDR1 as SQVTM and CDR2 as ANQGSEA. This chain's CDR3 is CSILVGLYGYTF. The CDR3 DNA sequence: TGCAGTATATTGGTCGGCCTCTATGGCTACACCTTC.

This clone was seen only a few times. The chain joins TRBV7-8 to TRBJ2-3, with D tentatively TRBD1 or TRBD2 (6 bases each). Germline values: CDR1 SGHVS, CDR2 FQNEAQ. There are 13 residues in the CDR3. V gave up 9 bases and J gave up 2 bases, with 12 bases separating them. The CDR3 spells CASNGGPTDTQYF. The CDR3 nucleotides are TGTGCCAGTAATGGGGGGCCCACAGATACGCAGTATTTT.

This sequence joins TRBV4-1 and TRBJ2-3, with 7 bases fitting TRBD1. This CDR3 comprises 15 residues. V lost 2 bases and J lost 0; bases outside the gene matches: 2. Germline values: CDR1 MGHRA, CDR2 YSYEKL. The CDR3 loop reads CASSQQTGSTDTQYF. The CDR3 bases are TGCGCCAGCAGCCAACAGACAGGGAGCACAGATACGCAGTATTTT.